This T cell receptor beta chain was recorded in a study of blood T cell repertoires in COVID-19. Study information: PBMCs, B-cell-depleted T cells, or T cells provided the cDNA or gDNA that made up the material.

With V trimmed by 7 bases and J by 6 bases, 8 bases remained unmatched. CDR1 SGHVS and CDR2 FQNEAQ come from the germline V gene. There are 14 residues in the CDR3. Original methodology: From reference gene primer amplification, estimates of nucleated cell counts were derived. This table comes from immunoSEQ multiplex PCR, and its TCRdb copy is limited to in-frame clones, with some not included. V, J and clone size are those of that table, while D and trimming were read from the DNA. The sample carries roughly 250,000 clones, approximately 81% recorded once. V and J are TRBV7-8 and TRBJ2-2; 7 bases map to TRBD1. This TCR derives from a woman between 55 and 75 years old with active or convalescent COVID-19. The sample consisted of peripheral blood. CDR3 sequence: CASKQEGASGELFF. CDR3 coding DNA: TGTGCCAGCAAGCAAGAGGGGGCCTCCGGGGAGCTGTTTTTT.